This TCR beta chain was recovered during a study of blood T cells in healthy people across ages. The use of a sample-barcoded 5' primer and a J-beta primer mix characterized a second PCR of about 6 to 11 cycles. TCRdb re-derived calls from the 5' RACE reads in MiXCR, one entry per CDR3 protein. The sample lists some 850,000 distinct CDR3 sequences, around 25% seen once, with under 3% in the top ten. This CDR3 comprises 14 residues. The V end lost 3 bases, the J end lost 1 base, and 9 bases lay between the germline ends. Germline assignment: CDR1 MGHDK and CDR2 SYGVNS. This clonotype was recorded a few times. These data were likewise used in another study, on T cells of mothers and their children. That study reports: The donors comprised six children and their three healthy Caucasian mothers.

The sequence was collected from a boy younger than 18 in good health. V usage is TRBV25-1 and J usage is TRBJ2-5; tentatively, D is TRBD1 (5 bases). The sample was blood. The CDR3 sequence is CASSDRQLQETQYF. In DNA form, the CDR3 reads TGTGCCAGCAGTGACAGACAGCTCCAAGAGACCCAGTACTTC.